The source of this TCR beta chain is a study of blood T cell repertoires in COVID-19. Study details: From the United States, Italy and Spain came samples of acute and convalescent COVID-19. In each case, the material was cDNA or gDNA derived from T cells, B-cell-depleted T cells, or PBMCs.

The CDR3 length is 16 residues. With V trimmed by 2 bases and J by 3 bases, 7 bases remained unmatched. CDR1 is SGHTA, CDR2 FQGNSA, per germline. In the original processing: Amplified reference gene primers provided the basis for estimating nucleated cell counts. Some clones are missing from TCRdb's copy, which holds only in-frame ones; the method was immunoSEQ multiplex PCR. The V and J calls and the clone size are those of that table, but D and trimming were determined from the DNA. The data hold 200,000 to 300,000 clones, with more than 70% observed a single time. Across under 25 US areas, participants ranged in age from roughly 18 to 95 years.

The V gene is TRBV7-2, the J gene TRBJ2-1; 7 bases are shared with TRBD2. The clonotype originates from a woman in her 40s with acute COVID-19. Material for sequencing was PBMCs or T cells enriched from blood (not recorded which). The CDR3 is CASSLSASGNYNEQFF. DNA for the CDR3: TGTGCCAGCAGCTTATCTGCGAGCGGGAACTACAATGAGCAGTTCTTC. Using reference TRBV7-2 and TRBJ2-1 for the parts outside the CDR3, the full variable domain is GAGVSQSPSNKVTEKGKDVELRCDPISGHTALYWYRQSLGQGLEFLIYFQGNSAPDKSGLPSDRFSAERTGGSVSTLTIQRTQQEDSAVYLCASSLSASGNYNEQFFGPGTRLTVL.